The sequence of this T cell receptor beta chain was determined in a study of T-cell reconstitution after alpha-beta-depleted transplantation in children. As to this clonotype: Antigen specificity is unknown.

Notes on the study in general: About two months after transplant, alpha-beta T cells reportedly came from several hundred expanded graft clones. At the one-year point after transplant, T-cell counts and TCRbeta diversity were found to come mostly from T cells that had been newly produced. The high TCRbeta diversity at day 60 in some patients came from surviving recipient T cells and thymic progenitors.

Unique molecular identifiers were used in preparing the TCRbeta library. MiXCR, run by TCRdb on the PCR reads, gives a single entry per CDR3 protein. Among 700,000 to 850,000 distinct CDR3 sequences listed, roughly 15% were seen once. Unmatched junction bases numbered 7, after V lost 6 bases and J lost 5 bases. CDR1 and CDR2 (germline): SEHNR, FQNEAQ (reference sequence). This CDR3 is 14 amino acids long. V usage is TRBV7-9 and J usage is TRBJ2-1; 7 nucleotides match TRBD2. This TCR came from a male patient aged 10-17 years who had a stem cell transplant for acute lymphoblastic leukemia, so the T cells may come from the graft donor. Here the sequenced sample was PBMCs, mostly from graft donor cells, taken 360 days after TCRalphabeta/CD19-depleted stem cell transplant. CDR3 sequence reads: CASRAAGIDNEQFF. For the CDR3, the DNA is TGTGCCAGCAGGGCAGCGGGAATCGACAATGAGCAGTTCTTC.